Listed below are T cell receptor beta chains from one sample, sequenced in a study of human T cells and chemical hapten exposure. TCRdb reprocessed the RACE reads via MiXCR and lists one record per CDR3 protein. The table lists some 84,000 distinct CDR3 sequences, 11% of them singletons. The starting material was whole blood, obtained in connection with sensitization to the hapten diphenylcyclopropenone (DPC). These TCRs come from a woman aged 45 to 65 with alopecia areata. Some clones in this sample may be carry-over from other donors' samples. CDR3s include the opening cysteine and the closing phenylalanine or tryptophan. The D gene is left open where the match is weak. The size entry is marked missing in some rows and otherwise reads once, few, many or a size class.

d_call	j_call	clone_size	v_call	cdr3_nt	cdr3_aa
TRBD2	TRBJ2-3	few	TRBV29-1	TGCAGCGGATCGAAACTAGCGGGAGTCCCAGATACGCAGTATTTT	CSGSKLAGVPDTQYF
TRBD1	TRBJ1-5	many	TRBV28	TGTGCCAGCAGCCAAGGGACAGGGCTTCAGCCCCAGCATTTT	CASSQGTGLQPQHF
TRBD2	TRBJ2-1	many	TRBV3-1	TGTGCCAGCAGCCAAGATCTTGGGGGCGGACTAGCGGAGTCCTCCTACAATGAGCAGTTCTTC	CASSQDLGGGLAESSYNEQFF
-	TRBJ2-5	many	TRBV19	TGTGCCATATCTCGAGGGGCTTGGGAGACCCAGTACTTC	CAISRGAWETQYF
TRBD1	TRBJ2-5	-	TRBV12-3/TRBV12-4	TGTGCCAGCAGTACCTCAGGGGGCCGTGAGGTGACCCAGTACTTC	CASSTSGGREVTQYF
-	TRBJ2-1	-	TRBV9	TGTGCCAGCAGCGTAGGGGCAGACTTGGGAGAGCAGTTCTTC	CASSVGADLGEQFF
-	TRBJ1-5	-	TRBV6-2/TRBV6-3	TGTGCCAGCAGTGGACAGCCCAATCAGCCCCAGCATTTT	CASSGQPNQPQHF
TRBD1	TRBJ2-7	few	TRBV29-1	TGCAGCGTTGTCTCAGGGGGCGGGTACGAGCAGTACTTC	CSVVSGGGYEQYF
-	TRBJ2-7	-	TRBV15	TGTGCCACCAGCTCCCGAAGGAGTCGGCCCTACGAGCAGTACTTC	CATSSRRSRPYEQYF
-	TRBJ2-6	-	TRBV11-1	TGTGCCAGCAGCGAGTGGGGGTCTGGGGCCAACGTCCTGACTTTC	CASSEWGSGANVLTF
-	TRBJ2-2	many	TRBV28	TGTGCCAGCAGCCAAGCCTACGGGCTGTTTTTT	CASSQAYGLFF
TRBD1	TRBJ2-1	few	TRBV5-1	TGCGCCAGCAGCTTAGGGGGCGAGTACAATGAGCAGTTCTTC	CASSLGGEYNEQFF
-	TRBJ1-3	medium-sized	TRBV6-1	TGTGCCAGCAGTGATGGGGTCTCCGGAAACACCATATATTTT	CASSDGVSGNTIYF
-	TRBJ1-5	few	TRBV20-1	TGCAGTGCTAGTGGGCAGGAGGGAAATCAGCCCCAGCATTTT	CSASGQEGNQPQHF
-	TRBJ2-7	many	TRBV6-5	TGTGCCAGCAGTTACTCTCCGGGGCAGAACGAGCAGTACTTC	CASSYSPGQNEQYF
TRBD2	TRBJ2-1	few	TRBV29-1	TGCAGCGTTGATTGGGGAGGGAATGAGCAGTTCTTC	CSVDWGGNEQFF
TRBD1	TRBJ2-5	few	TRBV5-1	TGCGCCAGCAGCGTCACAGGGGTGGAAGAGACCCAGTACTTC	CASSVTGVEETQYF
TRBD1	TRBJ2-7	few	TRBV6-1	TGTGCCAGCACCGGGGACAGGTCCTACGAGCAGTACTTC	CASTGDRSYEQYF
-	TRBJ2-1	-	TRBV5-1	TGCGCCAGCAGCTTGGGACAGAGATACAATGAGCAGTTCTTC	CASSLGQRYNEQFF
-	TRBJ2-7	-	TRBV7-9	TGTGCCAGCAGCCCGCCCCAGGCCCACGAGCAGTACTTC	CASSPPQAHEQYF
-	TRBJ2-2	many	TRBV7-6	TGTGCCAGCAGCTTAGCTCAGACCGGGGAGCTGTTTTTT	CASSLAQTGELFF
TRBD1	TRBJ2-7	-	TRBV29-1	TGCAGCGCAAGAACCGGGACAGGGGCCTCCTACGAGCAGTACTTC	CSARTGTGASYEQYF
TRBD2	TRBJ2-7	many	TRBV5-1	TGCGCCAGCAGCTGGGGACTAGCGGGAGGGCCCGAGGACGAGCAGTACTTC	CASSWGLAGGPEDEQYF
TRBD2	TRBJ2-1	many	TRBV7-2	TGTGCCAGCAGCTTAACTAGCGGGTTCTCCTACAATGAGCAGTTCTTC	CASSLTSGFSYNEQFF
TRBD2	TRBJ2-1	-	TRBV7-7	TGTGCTAGCAGCTCCCGGCGGGGGAATGAGCAGTTCTTC	CASSSRRGNEQFF
-	TRBJ2-7	many	TRBV7-6	TGTGCCAGCAGCTTAGCAATAGCAACGACCTACGAGCAGTACTTC	CASSLAIATTYEQYF
-	TRBJ2-3	-	TRBV9	TGTGCCAGCAGCGTAGATTTAGGACCCCGCACAGATACGCAGTATTTT	CASSVDLGPRTDTQYF
-	TRBJ1-3	-	TRBV10-3	TGTGCCATCAGTCGTCGCGCAGTAGACTCTGGAAACACCATATATTTT	CAISRRAVDSGNTIYF